This T cell receptor beta chain was retrieved from a study of shared clonotypes between healthy human individuals (dated by TCRdb to about 2020). Some background on the complete study: A few men and two women, aged 18 to 49 years, made up the cohort. Per donor, three plates each were used for CD4 naive and CD4 memory, two for CD8 naive, and one for CD8 memory. To estimate repertoire size and how much clonotypes are shared between individuals, the study performed deep sequencing of blood TCR repertoires from a handful of healthy adults. To increase sequencing depth and limit assay-specific biases, TCR repertoire library preparation and sequencing were carried out by different laboratories using diverse techniques. Leukapheresis yielded between about 0.8 and 8.9 billion PBMCs per donor.

TCR CDR3 regions were amplified from genomic DNA by multiplex PCR using the deep immunoSEQ assay. For each cell subset, the extracted genomic DNA was distributed evenly across all wells of several immunoSEQ 96-well plates, and each plate served as one replicate. For sorted subsets, 200 ng of genomic DNA, equivalent to 25,000 to 35,000 T cell genomes, went into each replicate PCR. Purified libraries were measured with a Qubit 3.0 fluorometer, size-checked on a Bioanalyzer 2100, and measured again with the KAPA Library Quantification kit. A separate single-read 150-cycle Illumina NextSeq 550 flow cell was used to sequence each immunoSEQ 96-well plate. The authors processed their data as follows. Because only junctional sequences without quality scores were contained in the immunoSEQ output, filtering matching that applied to full-length reads could not be performed. Sequences were annotated with PyIR, a Python wrapper for IgBLAST v1.9, and V/J genes and CDR3 were assigned using IMGT germline references. Reads were removed for weak V/J assignments (E-value above 1e-6), missing CDR3, stop codons, out-of-frame junctions, or ambiguous translated residues. A V3J clonotype was defined by an identical inferred V gene, J gene, and CDR3 amino acid sequence. To compute the percentage overlap between repertoires, the number of shared unique clonotypes was divided by the size of the smaller repertoire. RTK rarefaction, the Chao1 estimator, and Recon v2.1 estimates of unobserved clonotypes were used to assess repertoire richness. For all TCRbeta clonotypes obtained by the gDNA method from four donors, generation probabilities were computed with OLGA. TCRdb holds this immuneACCESS table with in-frame rearrangements only. Some clones are missing; in checked studies, unresolved V genes explain under half, and the rest has no known cause. The D gene and trimming were derived from the DNA, and the V and J assignments and clone size from that table. The table for this sample lists about a million clones; about 70% of them were counted only once. The top ten constitute approximately 1.5% of the sample.

Donors were healthy HIV-negative adults with no recently reported acute infections or vaccinations. Only Caucasian adults living in Nashville, Tennessee, USA were represented among the donors. CD4+ T cells were enriched by magnetic negative selection; naive cells were then positively selected on CD45RA, and the negative fraction formed the memory subset. Blood was collected by leukapheresis, and PBMCs were isolated by Ficoll-Histopaque density gradient centrifugation and then cryopreserved in liquid nitrogen vapor phase. Analytical flow cytometry was used to check the purity and quantity of every magnetically sorted T cell population. From each sorted fraction, genomic DNA was isolated and quantified by UV absorbance on a Nanodrop 2000c. Here is what the overall study found, with its caveats: Clonotypes shared by all four sorted-subset donors showed higher generation probabilities than non-shared clonotypes. Sampling was limited to blood, and TCR repertoires in tissue likely differ from TCR repertoires in blood. The small number of donors limited the genetic and exposure-history diversity represented. Even with the large sequencing depth, rarefaction of the sorted-subset datasets indicated that sequencing was incomplete. Sharing across several donors was observed for about 5% of naive CD4, about 4% of naive CD8, around 2.5% of memory CD4, and around 0.42% of memory CD8 clonotypes. Larger estimated clonotype richness was generally found for naive subsets than for memory subsets. Pairwise subsampling indicated that sequencing depth was expected to affect the degree of clonotype sharing among donors.

Trimming takes 4 bases from V and 5 bases from J, and the germline ends sit 8 bases apart. Including cysteine and phenylalanine, the CDR3 has 12 amino acids. The only DNA kept is the CDR3, 36 bases in frame from the first base. Based on the germline V gene (reference sequence), the CDR1 and CDR2 sequences are SEHNR and FQNEAQ. This clone was picked up a small number of times. It has no known antigen specificity. No base-level quality is on record; no much larger clone is a single base apart. This clonotype was obtained from a man between 18 and 35 years old in good health. Material for sequencing was memory CD4+ T cells sorted from blood. Per the publication, the cell subset or site label means: CD45RA-negative fraction. The rearranged chain carries TRBV7-9 and TRBJ1-2, with the D gene uncertain. The CDR3 protein sequence reads: CASSYREYGYTF. DNA sequence: TGTGCCAGCAGCTACCGGGAGTATGGCTACACCTTC.